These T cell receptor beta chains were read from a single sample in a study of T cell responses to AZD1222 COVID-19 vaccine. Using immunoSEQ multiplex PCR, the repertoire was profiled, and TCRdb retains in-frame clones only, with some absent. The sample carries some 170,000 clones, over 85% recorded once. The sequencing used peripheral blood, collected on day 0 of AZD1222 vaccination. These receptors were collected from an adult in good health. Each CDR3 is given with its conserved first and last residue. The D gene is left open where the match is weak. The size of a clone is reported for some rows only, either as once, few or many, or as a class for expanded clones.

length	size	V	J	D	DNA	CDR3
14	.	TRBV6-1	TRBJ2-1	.	TGTGCCAGCAGTGAAAGTGAGCTAATGAGGAGCCAGTTCTTC	CASSESELMRSQFF
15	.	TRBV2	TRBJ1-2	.	TGTGCCAGCAGTGAAGATGGGGGGACTAACTATGGCTACACCTTC	CASSEDGGTNYGYTF
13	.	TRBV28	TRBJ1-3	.	TGTGCCAGCAGTGTCGGGAGGGCGGACACCATATATTTT	CASSVGRADTIYF
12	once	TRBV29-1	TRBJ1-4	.	TGCAGCTCCCAGGGAACTAATGAAAAACTGTTTTTT	CSSQGTNEKLFF
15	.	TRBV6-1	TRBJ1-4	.	TGTGCCAGCAGTGAAGACCCAATTGCCCCTGGGGGACTGTTTTTT	CASSEDPIAPGGLFF
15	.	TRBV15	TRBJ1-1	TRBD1	TGTGCCACCAGCAGAGTCCCGGACAGGGGGGCAGAAGCTTTCTTT	CATSRVPDRGAEAFF
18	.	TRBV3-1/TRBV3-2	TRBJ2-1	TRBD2	TGTGCCAGCAGCCAGTTACCATCCGGGACTAGCGGCTACAATGAGCAGTTCTTC	CASSQLPSGTSGYNEQFF
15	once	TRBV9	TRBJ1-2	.	TGTGCCAGCAGCGACGTGGGGGAGGTCGCCTATGGCTACACCTTC	CASSDVGEVAYGYTF
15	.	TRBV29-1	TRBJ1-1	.	TGCAGCGTTGAAGATCTTTGGACCGAGAACACTGAAGCTTTCTTT	CSVEDLWTENTEAFF
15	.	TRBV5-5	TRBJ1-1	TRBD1	TGTGCCAGCAGCTTGGGGCCAGGGGGCAGGGCTGAAGCTTTCTTT	CASSLGPGGRAEAFF
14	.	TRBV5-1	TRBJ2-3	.	TGCGCCAGCAGCTCAGGGGGGGGCCGGGATACGCAGTATTTT	CASSSGGGRDTQYF
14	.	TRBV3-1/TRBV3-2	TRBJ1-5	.	TGTGCCAGCAGCCAAAACCACGGCAATCAGCCCCAGCATTTT	CASSQNHGNQPQHF
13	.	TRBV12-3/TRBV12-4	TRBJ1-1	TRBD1	TGTGCCAGCCGACGGGACAGCCTCTCTGAAGCTTTCTTT	CASRRDSLSEAFF
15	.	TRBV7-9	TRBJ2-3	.	TGTGCCAGCAGCTTAGACTGGACCTCCACAGATACGCAGTATTTT	CASSLDWTSTDTQYF
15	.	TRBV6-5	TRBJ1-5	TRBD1	TGTGCCAGCAGTTACTCGGGGACAGGGAAACAGCCCCAGCATTTT	CASSYSGTGKQPQHF
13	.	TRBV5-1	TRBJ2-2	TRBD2	TGCGCCAGCACGGCTAGCGGGACCGGGGAGCTGTTTTTT	CASTASGTGELFF
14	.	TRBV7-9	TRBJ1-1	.	TGTGCCAGCAGCCCCATGGGCTCGAACACTGAAGCTTTCTTT	CASSPMGSNTEAFF
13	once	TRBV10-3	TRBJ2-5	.	TGTGCCATCAATCTGGACAGAGAGGAGACCCAGTACTTC	CAINLDREETQYF
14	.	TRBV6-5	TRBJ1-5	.	TGTGCCAGCGGAGGGTTGTATAGCAATCAGCCCCAGCATTTT	CASGGLYSNQPQHF
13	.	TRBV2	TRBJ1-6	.	TGTGCCAGCAGTCGGACGGAAGATTCACCCCTCCACTTT	CASSRTEDSPLHF
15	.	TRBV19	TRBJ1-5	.	TGTGCCAGTATCTCAGGGGCGTATAGCAATCAGCCCCAGCATTTT	CASISGAYSNQPQHF
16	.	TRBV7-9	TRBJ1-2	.	TGTGCCAGCAGCACGGCGACAGGCCCGTTGGTCTATGGCTACACCTTC	CASSTATGPLVYGYTF
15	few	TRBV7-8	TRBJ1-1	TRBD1	TGTGCCAGTTGGGACAGGCCTGCGGGGGACACTGAAGCTTTCTTT	CASWDRPAGDTEAFF
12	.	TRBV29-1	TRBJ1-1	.	TGCAGCGTGCCAGGATTGTACACTGAAGCTTTCTTT	CSVPGLYTEAFF
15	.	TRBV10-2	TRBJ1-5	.	TGCGCCAGCAGTGAGTCGGGGGGGAGCAATCAGCCCCAGCATTTT	CASSESGGSNQPQHF
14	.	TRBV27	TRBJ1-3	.	TGTGCCAGCAGTGGGTCCCTCTCTGGAAACACCATATATTTT	CASSGSLSGNTIYF
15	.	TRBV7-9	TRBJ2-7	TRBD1	TGTGCCAGCAGCTTTGTCGGGACAGAGACCTACGAGCAGTACTTC	CASSFVGTETYEQYF